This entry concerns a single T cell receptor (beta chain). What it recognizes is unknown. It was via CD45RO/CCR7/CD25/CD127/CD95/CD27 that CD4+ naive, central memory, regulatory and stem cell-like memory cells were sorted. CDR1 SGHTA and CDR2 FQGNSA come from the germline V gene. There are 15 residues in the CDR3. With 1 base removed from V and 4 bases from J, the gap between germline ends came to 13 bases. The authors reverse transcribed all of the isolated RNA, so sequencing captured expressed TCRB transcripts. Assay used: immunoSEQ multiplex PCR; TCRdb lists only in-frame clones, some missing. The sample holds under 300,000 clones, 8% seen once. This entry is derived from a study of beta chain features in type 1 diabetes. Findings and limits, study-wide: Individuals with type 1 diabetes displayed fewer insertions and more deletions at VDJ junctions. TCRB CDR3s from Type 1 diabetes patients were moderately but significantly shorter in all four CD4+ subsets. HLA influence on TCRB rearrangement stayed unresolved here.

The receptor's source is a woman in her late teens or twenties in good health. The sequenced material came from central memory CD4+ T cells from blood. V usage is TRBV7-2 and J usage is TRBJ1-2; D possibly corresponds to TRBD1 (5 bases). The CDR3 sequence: CASSLEAVGAYGYTF. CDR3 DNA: TGTGCCAGCAGCTTAGAGGCAGTAGGGGCCTATGGCTACACCTTC.